The 28 T cell receptor beta chains below come from one sample, sequenced in a study of CXCR3-negative and CXCR3-positive naive CD8 T cells. UMI labels and 5' RACE were used to prepare the TRB cDNA libraries. TCRdb reworked the 5' RACE reads into one entry per CDR3 protein, no DNA. This table lists approximately 7,000 distinct CDR3 sequences. The sample comprised naive CXCR3- CD8+ T cells from blood. The subset was: CD45RO-CCR7+CD27+CD95- naive CD8+ T cells lacking CXCR3 (TNR3-). These receptors were obtained from a human donor in good health. Some clones in this sample may be carry-over from other donors' samples.

The chain combines TRBV27 with TRBJ1-1; the TCRdb call, TRBD1, lacks DNA for checking. The length of the CDR3 is 13 residues. CDR1 is MNHEY and CDR2 is SMNVEV in the germline V gene (reference sequence). CDR3 sequence reads: CASSLGGRTEAFF.

This clonotype is deemed medium-sized by its frequency. The J gene is TRBJ1-1, the V gene TRBV29-1; the TRBD1 assignment by TCRdb is unverifiable without DNA. The CDR3 is 12 amino acids. Looked up from germline, CDR1 is SQVTM and CDR2 is ANQGSEA. This CDR3 is CSVEEAGAEAFF.

This sequence joins TRBV29-1 and TRBJ2-2; lacking DNA, the TRBD1 call made by TCRdb goes unchecked. CDR3 size: 13 residues. Germline CDR1 SQVTM, CDR2 ANQGSEA. The CDR3 is CSVIRGDTGELFF.

This chain links TRBV7-7 with TRBJ1-1; the D gene TCRdb calls, TRBD1, cannot be checked with no DNA. Germline-derived CDR1 and CDR2 are SSHAT and FNYEAQ (reference sequence). CDR3 length: 12 residues. The CDR3 loop is CASSSPGSRAYF.

The chain's CDR3 is CASSFSGASQETQYF. This rearrangement joins TRBV11-2 to TRBJ2-5; absent DNA, TCRdb's TRBD2 call cannot be checked. The CDR3 length is 15 residues. The V gene's germline CDR1 is SGHAT and CDR2 FQNNGV.

The rearrangement uses TRBV29-1 and TRBJ2-7; without DNA, the TCRdb call of TRBD2 cannot be checked. The germline CDR1 and CDR2 sequences are SQVTM and ANQGSEA. CDR3 size: 13 residues. This chain's CDR3 is CGVGLAVDYEQYF.

The V call is TRBV12-3 or TRBV12-4, the J call TRBJ1-5. There are 13 residues in the CDR3. The CDR3 loop is CASSFLGNQPQHF.

This clonotype is deemed medium-sized by its frequency. The chain employs TRBV15 and TRBJ2-5. There are 15 residues in the CDR3. Germline V gene sequence: CDR1 LNHNV, CDR2 YYDKDF (reference sequence). CDR3: CATSRALQPQETQYF.

The chain carries TRBV9 and TRBJ2-7; TCRdb picks TRBD2, but there is no DNA to check that call. From germline, CDR1 is SGDLS and CDR2 YYNGEE. The CDR3 extends over 14 amino acids. The CDR3 sequence: CASSSSGSFYEQYF. Variable domain in full (rest from reference TRBV9 and TRBJ2-7): DSGVTQTPKHLITATGQRVTLRCSPRSGDLSVYWYQQSLDQGLQFLIQYYNGEERAKGNILERFSAQQFPDLHSELNLSSLELGDSALYFCASSSSGSFYEQYFGPGTRLTVT.

This clonotype is called medium-sized based on its frequency. The chain carries TRBV7-2 and TRBJ1-1. This CDR3 has 11 amino acids. Germline CDR1 is SGHTA and CDR2 is FQGNSA. The chain's CDR3 is CASWGFTEAFF. Using reference TRBV7-2 and TRBJ1-1 for the parts outside the CDR3, the full variable domain is GAGVSQSPSNKVTEKGKDVELRCDPISGHTALYWYRQSLGQGLEFLIYFQGNSAPDKSGLPSDRFSAERTGGSVSTLTIQRTQQEDSAVYLCASWGFTEAFFGQGTRLTVV.

Measured by frequency, this clonotype is medium-sized. J is TRBJ1-2 and V is TRBV29-1. Germline CDR1 reads SQVTM; CDR2 reads ANQGSEA. This CDR3 contains 11 residues. The CDR3 reads CSVERPYGYTF. The complete variable domain, with remaining parts taken from reference TRBV29-1 and TRBJ1-2, reads SAVISQKPSRDICQRGTSLTIQCQVDSQVTMMFWYRQQPGQSLTLIATANQGSEATYESGFVIDKFPISRPNLTFSTLTVSNMSPEDSSIYLCSVERPYGYTFGSGTRLTVV.

The genes are TRBV15 and TRBJ2-7; TCRdb's D call, TRBD1, is unchecked because there is no DNA. The CDR3 contains 13 residues. Germline loops: CDR1 LNHNV, CDR2 YYDKDF (reference sequence). The CDR3 loop is CATSRDRGHEQYF.

This clonotype is labeled medium-sized (0.01 to 0.1%) based on frequency. V is TRBV29-1 and J is TRBJ1-1. CDR1 SQVTM and CDR2 ANQGSEA come from the germline V gene. This CDR3 is built from 13 residues. The CDR3 spells CSVGVGMNTEAFF.

This clonotype is medium-sized by frequency. The genes are TRBV10-3 and TRBJ1-3; absent DNA, TCRdb's TRBD1 call cannot be checked. Germline V gene lookup returns CDR1 ENHRY and CDR2 SYGVKD. The CDR3 length is 14 residues. This CDR3 is CAISEVRDRNTIYF.

The chain has TRBV6-2 or TRBV6-3 and TRBJ2-3; the D gene TCRdb calls, TRBD2, cannot be checked with no DNA. Per the germline V gene, CDR1 is MNHEY and CDR2 is SVGEGT. The CDR3 is 16 residues long. The CDR3 is CASSLTSATSTDTQYF.

By frequency, this clonotype registers medium-sized. The chain couples TRBV28 to TRBJ2-1; lacking DNA, the TRBD2 call made by TCRdb goes unchecked. The CDR3 has 13 amino acids. Germline-derived CDR1 and CDR2 are MDHEN and SYDVKM. Here the CDR3 reads CASTRAVYNEQFF.

V is TRBV29-1 and J is TRBJ2-3. The CDR3 covers 14 residues. CDR1 is SQVTM, CDR2 ANQGSEA, per germline. The CDR3 spells CSVDPSISTDTQYF.

The chain couples TRBV7-6 to TRBJ1-5; TCRdb designates TRBD1, a call that cannot be tested without DNA. Germline V gene data show CDR1 as SGHVS and CDR2 as FNYEAQ. The CDR3 is 16 residues long. Here the CDR3 reads CASSLRQGYSNQPQHF.

V and J are TRBV28 and TRBJ2-5; there is no DNA to check the TCRdb D call of TRBD2. CDR1 and CDR2 from the germline V gene are MDHEN and SYDVKM. The CDR3 loop spans 14 amino acids. The chain's CDR3 is CASSLSPRMKTQYF.

The chain joins TRBV7-2 to TRBJ2-3. The CDR3 extends over 15 amino acids. Germline V gene sequence: CDR1 SGHTA, CDR2 FQGNSA. This chain's CDR3 is CASSLFASGTDTQYF.

J is TRBJ2-7 and V is TRBV29-1; TCRdb names TRBD1, which stays unverified in the absence of DNA. The CDR3 spans 12 residues. The germline gives CDR1 SQVTM, CDR2 ANQGSEA. The CDR3 reads CSVARTGYEQYF.

This clonotype shows up as medium-sized by frequency. This chain connects TRBV4-3 to TRBJ2-1; TCRdb gives TRBD2 as the D gene, but with no DNA this cannot be confirmed. The CDR3 is 18 residues long. Germline values: CDR1 LGHNA, CDR2 YSLEER. The CDR3 region is CASSQDPRAGGPRNEQFF.

This clonotype is deemed medium-sized (0.01 to 0.1%) by its frequency. The chain employs TRBV28 and TRBJ1-5; no DNA is available, so the TRBD1 call from TCRdb remains unchecked. Germline V gene data show CDR1 as MDHEN and CDR2 as SYDVKM. The CDR3 loop spans 15 amino acids. The CDR3 is CASSPQGSGNQPQHF.

Considering frequency, this clonotype is medium-sized (0.01 to 0.1%). The CDR3 is CASSRDRGNEQFF. The J gene is TRBJ2-1, the V gene TRBV7-9; with no DNA, the TCRdb D assignment of TRBD1 cannot be verified. Germline CDR1 is SEHNR and CDR2 is FQNEAQ (reference sequence). The CDR3 is 13 residues long.

By frequency, this clonotype is medium-sized. V is TRBV28 and J is TRBJ1-5; TCRdb proposes TRBD1, but this gene call is untestable without DNA. The CDR3 runs to 16 residues. Germline V gene lookup returns CDR1 MDHEN and CDR2 SYDVKM. The CDR3 loop is CASSDFGTGGNQPQHF.

This clonotype is medium-sized by frequency. This chain joins TRBV7-2 and TRBJ2-5. The CDR3 runs 15 residues. Germline CDR1 SGHTA, CDR2 FQGNSA. CDR3 amino acids: CASSLVPQPQETQYF. Using reference TRBV7-2 and TRBJ2-5 for the parts outside the CDR3, the full variable domain is GAGVSQSPSNKVTEKGKDVELRCDPISGHTALYWYRQSLGQGLEFLIYFQGNSAPDKSGLPSDRFSAERTGGSVSTLTIQRTQQEDSAVYLCASSLVPQPQETQYFGPGTRLLVL.

V gene TRBV27 combines with J gene TRBJ2-1; the TRBD2 assignment by TCRdb is unverifiable without DNA. The CDR3 contains 15 residues. The V gene's germline CDR1 is MNHEY and CDR2 SMNVEV (reference sequence). The CDR3 sequence is CASSLAGGEYNEQFF.

This chain links TRBV28 with TRBJ2-7; TCRdb selects TRBD2, and the lack of DNA leaves this call unchecked. CDR1 MDHEN and CDR2 SYDVKM come from the germline V gene. The CDR3 loop spans 15 amino acids. The CDR3 sequence is CASSLAASGLYEQYF.